These 19 T cell receptor beta chains were sequenced from one sample in a study of regulatory T cells in long-lasting Graves disease. In building TCR beta libraries, iRepertoire HTBI primers were used together with Arm-PCR of CDR3 regions. TCRdb recomputed calls from the multiplex PCR reads with MiXCR, one row per CDR3 protein. The data hold approximately 360,000 distinct CDR3 sequences, with approximately 25% observed a single time. Time point reported: persistent/refractory GD, antithyroid drugs over 5 years with positive TRAb. PBMCs provided the RNA from which the TCR library was made. Material: peripheral blood mononuclear cells (PBMCs), obtained when the disease was refractory, from a patient treated with antithyroid drugs. All receptors derive from a woman aged 40 to 55 with Graves disease.

This clonotype was seen just once. The genes are TRBV29-1 and TRBJ2-1, with D possibly being TRBD2 (6 bases). The CDR3 is made up of 15 amino acids. The V gene lost 0 bases and the J gene lost 0 bases, with 9 bases spanning the gap. The germline V gene encodes CDR1 SQVTM and CDR2 ANQGSEA. The CDR3 sequence is CSVEEFGGSYNEQFF. The CDR3 DNA sequence: TGCAGCGTTGAAGAGTTCGGGGGCTCCTACAATGAGCAGTTCTTC.

This clonotype was detected many times. The rearrangement links TRBV28 to TRBJ2-7; D may be TRBD2 (5 bases). V lost 3 bases, J lost 5 bases, and 14 bases lay in between. The CDR3 is 14 amino acids. Germline values: CDR1 MDHEN, CDR2 SYDVKM. The CDR3 coding sequence is TGTGCCAGCAGTTTCCGGGGTCCAGTGAACGAGCAGTACTTC. Translated, it gives CASSFRGPVNEQYF.

This clonotype was counted many times. V usage is TRBV24-1 and J usage is TRBJ1-1; 7 nucleotides line up with TRBD1. V lost 4 bases and J lost 9; bases outside the gene matches: 4. The CDR3 sequence is 12 residues long. Germline V lookup: CDR1 KGHDR, CDR2 SFDVKD. In DNA form, the CDR3 reads TGTGCCACCAGTGACAGGGGGTATCAAGCTTTCTTT. The encoded protein is CATSDRGYQAFF.

This clonotype was recorded at least ten times. V gene TRBV12-3 or TRBV12-4 combines with J gene TRBJ2-7; D is perhaps TRBD2 (6 bases). Trimming took 5 bases from V and 3 from J, leaving 8 bases between them. CDR3 length equals 12 residues. The CDR3 region has the DNA TGTGCCAGCAGTCCGGAGGGCTACGAGCAGTACTTC. Its translation is CASSPEGYEQYF.

The chain combines TRBV15 with TRBJ2-2; unclear D gene. V lost 5 bases and J 7 bases, leaving 14 bases between the germline ends. Germline V gene lookup returns CDR1 LNHNV and CDR2 YYDKDF (reference sequence). There are 14 residues in the CDR3. The CDR3 is CATSVGGRDGELFF. The CDR3 region has the DNA TGTGCCACCAGCGTAGGTGGACGCGACGGGGAGCTGTTTTTT.

This clonotype was recorded a few times. One junction end does not reproduce the germline sequence, and a read error may be involved. V gene TRBV7-3 combines with J gene TRBJ2-2; the D gene is possibly TRBD2 (6 bases). This CDR3 is 13 amino acids long. Germline CDR1 is SGHTA and CDR2 is FQGTGA. CDR3 bases: TGTGCCAGCAGCCGAACTGCAGGCGGGGAGCTGCTTTTT. This gives the protein CASSRTAGGELLF.

This clonotype was found many times. The gene calls are TRBV19 and TRBJ2-5; 8 bases agree with TRBD1. Trimming cost V 9 bases and J 3 bases; bases outside gene matches: 12. Per germline, CDR1 LNHDA and CDR2 SQIVND (reference sequence). The CDR3 length is 15 residues. The CDR3 DNA sequence: TGTGCCAGCACAACCAAAACGGACAGGGAAGAGACCCAGTACTTC. Translation gives CASTTKTDREETQYF.

V is TRBV20-1 and J is TRBJ1-1; 7 bases match TRBD1. Looked up from germline, CDR1 is DFQATT and CDR2 is SNEGSKA (reference sequence). The CDR3 is made up of 16 amino acids. The junction had 11 bases not matched to a gene; V was cut back by 0 bases and J by 4 bases. This CDR3 is CSARDEQGQTFTEAFF. Here the CDR3 DNA reads TGCAGTGCTAGAGATGAGCAGGGACAGACCTTCACTGAAGCTTTCTTT.

This clonotype was found a few times. The V gene is TRBV12-3 or TRBV12-4, the J gene TRBJ2-1; 7 nucleotides agree with TRBD1. The V segment lost 5 bases and the J segment 8 bases; nucleotides outside the gene matches: 12. The CDR3 extends over 15 amino acids. CDR3 residues: CASSIRDSPVDEQFF. CDR3 coding DNA: TGTGCCAGCAGTATCCGGGACAGCCCGGTGGATGAGCAGTTCTTC.

This clonotype has a count of ten or more. V gene TRBV28 combines with J gene TRBJ2-7; no firm D call. Deletions cut 0 bases from V and 0 bases from J, with 9 bases between. The CDR3 covers 15 residues. Germline V gene sequence: CDR1 MDHEN, CDR2 SYDVKM. CDR3 region: CASSLWRSSSYEQYF. Written as DNA, the CDR3 is TGTGCCAGCAGTTTATGGCGGTCGAGCTCCTACGAGCAGTACTTC. Combining the CDR3 with reference TRBV28 and TRBJ2-7 gives the whole variable domain DVKVTQSSRYLVKRTGEKVFLECVQDMDHENMFWYRQDPGLGLRLIYFSYDVKMKEKGDIPEGYSVSREKKERFSLILESASTNQTSMYLCASSLWRSSSYEQYFGPGTRLTVT.

This clonotype was observed at least ten times. This sequence joins TRBV27 and TRBJ2-5; 7 bases line up with TRBD2. This CDR3 is built from 16 residues. In germline, CDR1 is MNHEY, CDR2 SMNVEV (reference sequence). The V segment lost 4 bases and the J segment 1 base; nucleotides outside the gene matches: 9. The CDR3 sequence: CASSSLYSSGQETQYF. The DNA for the CDR3 is TGTGCCAGCAGTTCCTTATACTCTAGCGGCCAAGAGACCCAGTACTTC.

This clonotype appeared many times. This chain links TRBV2 with TRBJ2-7, with unresolved D. This CDR3 is built from 13 residues. CDR1 SNHLY and CDR2 FYNNEI come from the germline V gene. Trimming removed 3 bases from V and 5 bases from J, with 11 bases in between. The CDR3 nucleotides read TGTGCCAGCAGTGACTGGGTGGGGAACGAGCAGTACTTC. It specifies CASSDWVGNEQYF.

This clonotype was recorded a few times. CDR3: CARRTVANTGELFF. In DNA, the CDR3 is TGTGCCAGGAGGACGGTCGCGAACACCGGGGAGCTGTTTTTT. The chain links TRBV19 to TRBJ2-2; D gene uncertain. The germline V and J ends were trimmed by 9 bases and 0 bases, with 11 bases remaining between them. Germline loops: CDR1 LNHDA, CDR2 SQIVND (reference sequence). The CDR3 is 14 amino acids.

There are many counts of this clonotype. The V gene is TRBV2, the J gene TRBJ2-6, with 7 bases aligning to TRBD1. This CDR3 comprises 16 residues. Trimming cost V 3 bases and J 0 bases; bases outside gene matches: 2. Germline V gives CDR1 SNHLY, CDR2 FYNNEI. The CDR3 here is CASSETGSSGANVLTF. CDR3 sequence (DNA): TGTGCCAGCAGTGAGACAGGGAGCTCTGGGGCCAACGTCCTGACTTTC.

The rearrangement uses TRBV4-1 and TRBJ2-2, with TRBD1 identical over 7 bases. V lost 6 bases to trimming and J lost 2 bases; unmatched junction nucleotides: 3. CDR1 and CDR2 from the germline V gene are MGHRA and YSYEKL. CDR3 length equals 14 residues. CDR3 loop: CASSRQGNTGELFF. CDR3 bases: TGCGCCAGCAGTCGACAGGGAAACACCGGGGAGCTGTTTTTT.

The chain employs TRBV29-1 and TRBJ2-1, with a possible D match to TRBD2 (6 bases). Germline V gives CDR1 SQVTM, CDR2 ANQGSEA. Trimming took 6 bases from V and 4 from J, leaving 16 bases between them. The CDR3 consists of 14 residues. This CDR3 is CSVTPGLPYNEQFF. The CDR3, as DNA: TGCAGCGTGACCCCGGGACTTCCGTACAATGAGCAGTTCTTC.

The chain links TRBV2 to TRBJ2-3; D is possibly TRBD2 (6 bases). V was pared by 11 bases and J by 2 bases, with 20 bases between. This CDR3 region has 15 residues. Germline V gene data show CDR1 as SNHLY and CDR2 as FYNNEI. The CDR3 is CASSNGQGLTDTQYF. CDR3 coding DNA: TGTGCCTCATCAAACGGGCAGGGACTCACAGATACGCAGTATTTT. Based on the CDR3 plus reference TRBV2 and TRBJ2-3, the full variable domain is EPEVTQTPSHQVTQMGQEVILRCVPISNHLYFYWYRQILGQKVEFLVSFYNNEISEKSEIFDDQFSVERPDGSNFTLKIRSTKLEDSAMYFCASSNGQGLTDTQYFGPGTRLTVL.

The V gene is TRBV24-1, the J gene TRBJ2-5; D is possibly TRBD1 (5 bases). With 10 bases removed from V and 0 bases from J, the gap between germline ends came to 14 bases. CDR3 length: 14 residues. The germline gives CDR1 KGHDR, CDR2 SFDVKD. CDR3 amino acids: CATGRRADQETQYF. In DNA form, the CDR3 reads TGTGCCACAGGCCGCAGGGCAGACCAAGAGACCCAGTACTTC.

Ten or more counts support this clonotype. V and J are TRBV6-5 and TRBJ2-2, with D possibly called TRBD1 or TRBD2 (6 bases each). The CDR3 has 16 residues. Germline values: CDR1 MNHEY, CDR2 SVGAGI. Trimming removed 3 bases at V and 1 base at J, with 12 bases between. Here the CDR3 reads CASSYSGGENTGELFF. CDR3 DNA: TGTGCCAGCAGTTATTCCGGGGGCGAGAACACCGGGGAGCTGTTTTTT.